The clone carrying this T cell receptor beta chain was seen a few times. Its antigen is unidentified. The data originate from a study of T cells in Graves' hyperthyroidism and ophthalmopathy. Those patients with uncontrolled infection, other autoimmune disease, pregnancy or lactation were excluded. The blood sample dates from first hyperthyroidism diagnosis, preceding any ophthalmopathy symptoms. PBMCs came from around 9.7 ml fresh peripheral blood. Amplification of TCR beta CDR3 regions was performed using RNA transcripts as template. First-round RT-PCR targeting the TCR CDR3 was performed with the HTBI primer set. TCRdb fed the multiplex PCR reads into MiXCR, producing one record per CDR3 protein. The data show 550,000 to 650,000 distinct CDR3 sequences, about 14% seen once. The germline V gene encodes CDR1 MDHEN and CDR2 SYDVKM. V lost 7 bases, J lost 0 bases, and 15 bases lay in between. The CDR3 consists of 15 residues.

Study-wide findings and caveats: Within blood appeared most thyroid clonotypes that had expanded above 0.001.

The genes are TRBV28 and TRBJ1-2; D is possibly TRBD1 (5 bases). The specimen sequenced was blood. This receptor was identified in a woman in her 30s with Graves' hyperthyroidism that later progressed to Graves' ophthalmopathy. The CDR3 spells CASITPGRTNYGYTF. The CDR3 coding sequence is TGTGCCAGCATAACACCGGGACGGACTAACTATGGCTACACCTTC.